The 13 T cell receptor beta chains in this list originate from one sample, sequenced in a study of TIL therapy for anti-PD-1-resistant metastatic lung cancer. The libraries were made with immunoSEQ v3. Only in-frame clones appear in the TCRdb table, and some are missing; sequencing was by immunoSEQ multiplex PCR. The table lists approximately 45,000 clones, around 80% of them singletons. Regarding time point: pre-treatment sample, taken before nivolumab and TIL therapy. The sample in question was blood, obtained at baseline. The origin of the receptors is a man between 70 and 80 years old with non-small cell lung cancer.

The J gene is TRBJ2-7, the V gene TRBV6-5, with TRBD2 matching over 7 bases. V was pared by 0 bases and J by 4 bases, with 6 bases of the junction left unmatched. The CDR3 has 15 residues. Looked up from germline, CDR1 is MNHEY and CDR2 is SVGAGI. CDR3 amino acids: CASSYSNRREYEQYF. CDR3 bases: TGTGCCAGCAGTTACTCGAATCGGCGGGAGTACGAGCAGTACTTC.

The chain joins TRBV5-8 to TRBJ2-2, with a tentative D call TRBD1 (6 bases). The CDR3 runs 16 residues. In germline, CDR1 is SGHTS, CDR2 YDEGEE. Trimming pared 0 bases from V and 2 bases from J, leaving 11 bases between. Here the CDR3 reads CASSLAWGRNTGELFF. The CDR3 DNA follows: TGTGCCAGCAGCTTGGCCTGGGGGCGAAACACCGGGGAGCTGTTTTTT.

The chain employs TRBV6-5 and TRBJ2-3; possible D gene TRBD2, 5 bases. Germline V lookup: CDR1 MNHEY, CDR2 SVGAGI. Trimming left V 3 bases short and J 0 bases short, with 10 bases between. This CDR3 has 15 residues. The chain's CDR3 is CASSYQRTSTDTQYF. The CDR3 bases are TGTGCCAGCAGTTATCAGCGGACTAGCACAGATACGCAGTATTTT.

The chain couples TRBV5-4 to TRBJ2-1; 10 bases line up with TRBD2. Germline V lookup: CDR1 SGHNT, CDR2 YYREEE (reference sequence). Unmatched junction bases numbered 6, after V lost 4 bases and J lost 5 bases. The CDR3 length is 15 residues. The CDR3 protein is CASSIEREGNNEQFF. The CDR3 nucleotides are TGTGCCAGCAGCATCGAGCGGGAGGGGAACAATGAGCAGTTCTTC.

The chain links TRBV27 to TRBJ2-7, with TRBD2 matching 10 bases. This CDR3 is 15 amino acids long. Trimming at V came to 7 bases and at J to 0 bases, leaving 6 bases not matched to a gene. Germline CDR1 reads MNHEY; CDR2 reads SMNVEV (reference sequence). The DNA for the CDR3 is TGTGCCAGCACCGAGTGGACTAGCGGCTCCTACGAGCAGTACTTC. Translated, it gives CASTEWTSGSYEQYF.

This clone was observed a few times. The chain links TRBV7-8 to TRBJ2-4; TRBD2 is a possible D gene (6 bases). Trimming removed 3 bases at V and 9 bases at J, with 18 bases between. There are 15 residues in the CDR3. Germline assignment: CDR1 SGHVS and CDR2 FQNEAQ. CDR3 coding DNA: TGTGCCAGCAGCTTTTCCGACTCGCCCGGGGGCATTCAGTACTTC. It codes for CASSFSDSPGGIQYF.

CDR3 in DNA: TGTGCCAGCAGTTCTTCCGGGACAGGGTCTTACGAGCAGTACTTC. The encoded protein is CASSSSGTGSYEQYF. V usage is TRBV6-5 and J usage is TRBJ2-7; 9 bases line up with TRBD1. Per germline, CDR1 MNHEY and CDR2 SVGAGI. The CDR3 sequence is 15 residues long. J lost 4 bases, V lost 4 bases, and 8 bases had no gene match.

CDR3 region: CASSLAGPQETQYF. CDR3 nucleotides: TGCGCCAGCAGCTTAGCGGGACCTCAAGAGACCCAGTACTTC. The chain has TRBV5-1 and TRBJ2-5; 7 bases agree with TRBD2. The junction had 3 bases not matched to a gene; V was cut back by 2 bases and J by 2 bases. This CDR3 is built from 14 residues. The V gene's germline CDR1 is SGHRS and CDR2 YFSETQ.

For the CDR3, the DNA is TGTGCCAGCAGCAAACACAGCGGGAGCCTCCTCTACGAGCAGTACTTC. This translates into CASSKHSGSLLYEQYF. The genes are TRBV7-3 and TRBJ2-7, with TRBD2 identical over 8 bases. This CDR3 is built from 16 residues. Unmatched junction bases numbered 12, after V lost 5 bases and J lost 3 bases. From germline, CDR1 is SGHTA and CDR2 FQGTGA.

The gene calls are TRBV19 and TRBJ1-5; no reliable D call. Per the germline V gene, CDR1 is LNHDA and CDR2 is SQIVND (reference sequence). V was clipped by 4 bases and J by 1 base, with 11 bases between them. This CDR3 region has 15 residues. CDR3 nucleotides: TGTGCCAGTAGTAGGACCCCCGGGAGCAATCAGCCCCAGCATTTT. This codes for CASSRTPGSNQPQHF.

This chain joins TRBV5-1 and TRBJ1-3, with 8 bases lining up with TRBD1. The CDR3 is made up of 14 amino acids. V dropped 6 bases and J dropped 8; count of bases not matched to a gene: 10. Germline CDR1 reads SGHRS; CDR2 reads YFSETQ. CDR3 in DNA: TGCGCCAGCAAACCCAGGACAGGGACGCACACCATATATTTT. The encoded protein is CASKPRTGTHTIYF.

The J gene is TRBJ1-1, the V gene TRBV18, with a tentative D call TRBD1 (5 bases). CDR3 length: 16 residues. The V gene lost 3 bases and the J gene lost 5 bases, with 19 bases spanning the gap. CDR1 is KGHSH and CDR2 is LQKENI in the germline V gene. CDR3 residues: CASSPETVTFRTEAFF. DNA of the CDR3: TGTGCCAGCTCACCGGAGACAGTGACGTTTCGGACTGAAGCTTTCTTT. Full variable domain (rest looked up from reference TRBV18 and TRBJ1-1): NAGVMQNPRHLVRRRGQEARLRCSPMKGHSHVYWYRQLPEEGLKFMVYLQKENIIDESGMPKERFSAEFPKEGPSILRIQQVVRGDSAAYFCASSPETVTFRTEAFFGQGTRLTVV.

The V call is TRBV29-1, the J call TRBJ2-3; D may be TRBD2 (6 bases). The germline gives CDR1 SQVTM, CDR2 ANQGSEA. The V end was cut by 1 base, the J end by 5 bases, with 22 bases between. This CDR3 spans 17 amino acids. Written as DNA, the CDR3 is TGCAGCGTTGAAGGCGATGTAGCGGAGCAGGTAATAGATACGCAGTATTTT. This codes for CSVEGDVAEQVIDTQYF.